One sample yielded the 22 T cell receptor beta chains listed below, sequenced in a study of blood T cell repertoires in COVID-19 (dated by TCRdb to the early 2020s). To prepare the library, the immunoSEQ multiplex PCR assay was applied. Not all clones reach the TCRdb copy of this immuneACCESS table, which keeps in-frame sequences only. Checked studies attribute under half of the gap to unresolved V genes and leave the rest unexplained. The sample table lists about 180,000 clones, over 75% of them with a count of one. About 25% of the sample lies in the top ten. Sequences were obtained from peripheral blood. These receptors originate from a woman in her 70s with acute or convalescent COVID-19.

The chain recombines TRBV2 with TRBJ1-6; D not resolved. The CDR3 is 14 amino acids. Trimming stripped 6 bases from V and 10 bases from J, with 16 bases between. Germline V gene data show CDR1 as SNHLY and CDR2 as FYNNEI. The CDR3 region is CASSTSFGESPLHF. CDR3 sequence (DNA): TGTGCCAGCAGCACATCCTTCGGGGAGTCACCCCTCCACTTT.

This clone was seen only once. J is TRBJ2-3 and V is TRBV28, with 12 positions matching TRBD1. Germline V gene lookup returns CDR1 MDHEN and CDR2 SYDVKM. V lost 4 bases, J lost 3 bases, and 8 bases stayed unmatched. This CDR3 spans 17 amino acids. The CDR3 protein is CASSSFRDRGRTDTQYF. The CDR3 coding sequence is TGTGCCAGCAGTTCCTTCCGGGACAGGGGGCGGACAGATACGCAGTATTTT.

The J gene is TRBJ2-1, the V gene TRBV4-1, with TRBD1 matching over 9 bases. The junction had 18 bases not matched to a gene; V was cut back by 4 bases and J by 2 bases. CDR3 length: 20 amino acids. Germline V gene sequence: CDR1 MGHRA, CDR2 YSYEKL. The CDR3 sequence: CASSPSSGTGYTQTYNEQFF. The CDR3 DNA follows: TGCGCCAGCAGCCCGTCTTCCGGGACAGGGTATACCCAAACCTACAATGAGCAGTTCTTC.

The J gene is TRBJ1-1, the V gene TRBV9; D is possibly TRBD1 (6 bases). V was shortened by 0 bases and J by 0 bases, with 12 bases between the two germline ends. Germline loops: CDR1 SGDLS, CDR2 YYNGEE. The CDR3 is made up of 16 amino acids. The CDR3 sequence: CASSVATGKMNTEAFF. CDR3 sequence (DNA): TGTGCCAGCAGCGTAGCCACAGGGAAAATGAACACTGAAGCTTTCTTT.

The chain links TRBV10-2 to TRBJ1-2; 9 nucleotides line up with TRBD1. Germline trimming cut 5 bases from V and 8 bases from J; bases unmatched to any gene: 6. Germline CDR1 reads WSHSY; CDR2 reads SAAADI. The CDR3 contains 13 residues. The CDR3 loop is CASSPGTGNGYTF. Here the CDR3 DNA reads TGCGCCAGCAGTCCCGGGACAGGGAACGGCTACACCTTC.

The V gene is TRBV20-1, the J gene TRBJ2-3, with 9 bases lining up with TRBD2. This CDR3 region has 16 residues. The V segment lost 3 bases and the J segment 3 bases; nucleotides outside the gene matches: 10. Germline V lookup: CDR1 DFQATT, CDR2 SNEGSKA (reference sequence). The CDR3 sequence: CSASLSIGLATDTQYF. Here the CDR3 DNA reads TGCAGTGCTAGTTTAAGTATCGGACTAGCGACAGATACGCAGTATTTT.

This clone appeared a few times. The chain carries TRBV19 and TRBJ1-1; 9 nucleotides line up with TRBD1. There are 14 residues in the CDR3. V shed 2 bases, J shed 11 bases, and the junction held 9 bases outside the gene matches. Germline V gene sequence: CDR1 LNHDA, CDR2 SQIVND (reference sequence). The CDR3 reads CASSITGGQVMAFF. The CDR3 nucleotides are TGTGCCAGTAGTATAACAGGGGGCCAAGTCATGGCTTTCTTT.

The J gene is TRBJ2-6, the V gene TRBV7-3, with 8 bases lining up with TRBD2. Germline V gives CDR1 SGHTA, CDR2 FQGTGA. V was clipped by 4 bases and J by 1 base; unmatched bases: 6. The CDR3 is 17 amino acids. This CDR3 is CASSSRGGASGANVLTF. CDR3 coding DNA: TGTGCCAGCAGCTCACGGGGGGGAGCGTCTGGGGCCAACGTCCTGACTTTC.

In the case of this clone: One end of the junction is discordant with germline, which a read error may explain. The CDR3 DNA sequence: TGTGCCAGCAGTTTCTCTGGGGGGGAGGCCCAGGATTTT. Protein sequence: CASSFSGGEAQDF. The chain has TRBV12-3 or TRBV12-4 and TRBJ2-3; 7 bases are a match to TRBD2. The CDR3 contains 13 residues.

The J gene is TRBJ2-3, the V gene TRBV9, with D maybe TRBD2 (6 bases). The CDR3 totals 17 residues. The germline V and J ends were trimmed by 2 bases and 0 bases, with 16 bases remaining between them. CDR1 and CDR2 (germline): SGDLS, YYNGEE. The chain's CDR3 is CASSVREAGVSTDTQYF. Here the CDR3 DNA reads TGTGCCAGCAGCGTTAGGGAAGCGGGCGTAAGCACAGATACGCAGTATTTT.

The chain uses TRBV24-1 and TRBJ2-1, with 7 bases that match TRBD1. The CDR3 runs 18 residues. Per germline, CDR1 KGHDR and CDR2 SFDVKD. With 4 bases clipped from V and 2 bases from J, the junction kept 13 bases outside the gene matches. Here the CDR3 reads CATSDPKPDRRAYNEQFF. For the CDR3, the DNA is TGTGCCACCAGTGACCCAAAACCGGACAGGCGCGCCTACAATGAGCAGTTCTTC.

In its sample, this clone was seen a few times. CDR3 sequence reads: CATSALGPGELFF. Here the CDR3 DNA reads TGTGCCACCAGTGCCCTAGGTCCCGGGGAGCTGTTTTTT. The rearrangement uses TRBV24-1 and TRBJ2-2; no clear D. Germline CDR1 KGHDR, CDR2 SFDVKD. There are 13 residues in the CDR3. Trimming shortened V by 5 bases and J by 6 bases, and 9 bases separated the two germline ends.

V and J are TRBV19 and TRBJ1-3; D uncertain. CDR1 is LNHDA and CDR2 is SQIVND in the germline V gene (reference sequence). The CDR3 totals 17 residues. Trimming shortened V by 10 bases and J by 3 bases, and 25 bases separated the two germline ends. The CDR3 DNA follows: TGTGCCACTAGCTTGTTCGCGGTGGGCGAGGGTGGAAACACCATATATTTT. Its translation: CATSLFAVGEGGNTIYF.

The V call is TRBV7-7, the J call TRBJ2-5; 7 bases match TRBD1. Germline values: CDR1 SSHAT, CDR2 FNYEAQ (reference sequence). The V gene end was trimmed by 4 bases and the J gene end by 3 bases; junction bases not matched to a gene: 11. The length of the CDR3 is 16 residues. CDR3 DNA: TGTGCCAGCAGCTCCGGGACAGTCGGGGCCGAAGAGACCCAGTACTTC. Its translation is CASSSGTVGAEETQYF.

This rearrangement joins TRBV30 to TRBJ1-1, with D possibly matching TRBD1 (5 bases). The CDR3 length is 12 residues. The V end lost 1 base, the J end lost 11 bases, and 14 bases lay between the germline ends. Germline values: CDR1 GTSNPN, CDR2 SVGIG (reference sequence). CDR3 residues: CAWSGGPIDAFF. The CDR3 region has the DNA TGTGCCTGGAGTGGGGGCCCAATTGACGCTTTCTTT.

V and J are TRBV29-1 and TRBJ2-1; the match to TRBD2 covers 15 bases. There are 18 residues in the CDR3. Trimming at V came to 5 bases and at J to 0 bases, leaving 8 bases not matched to a gene. Germline CDR1 is SQVTM and CDR2 is ANQGSEA. CDR3: CSVQGLAGGPSSYNEQFF. Here the CDR3 DNA reads TGCAGCGTTCAGGGACTAGCGGGAGGCCCGAGCTCCTACAATGAGCAGTTCTTC.

This rearrangement joins TRBV4-1 to TRBJ2-7, with 9 bases identical to TRBD1. Germline V lookup: CDR1 MGHRA, CDR2 YSYEKL. With V trimmed by 3 bases and J by 4 bases, 7 bases remained unmatched. The CDR3 is 15 amino acids. The CDR3 protein is CASSQSQGAGYEQYF. In nucleotides, the CDR3 is TGCGCCAGCAGCCAGTCACAGGGGGCCGGATACGAGCAGTACTTC.

About this clone: Within the sample, other DNA sequences also encode this same CDR3. The chain has TRBV7-9 and TRBJ1-1; tentatively, D is TRBD1 (5 bases). From germline, CDR1 is SEHNR and CDR2 FQNEAQ (reference sequence). Trimming cost V 3 bases and J 4 bases, with 9 bases left between them. CDR3 length: 13 amino acids. In DNA, the CDR3 is TGTGCCAGCAGCTTTCTCGGGGGCACTGAAGCTTTCTTT. Translation: CASSFLGGTEAFF.

The V and J genes are TRBV5-6 and TRBJ2-3; 9 bases align to TRBD2. The V segment lost 0 bases and the J segment 5 bases; nucleotides outside the gene matches: 7. CDR3 length: 16 amino acids. Germline CDR1 and CDR2: SGHDT and YYEEEE. CDR3 coding DNA: TGTGCCAGCAGCTTGGTGGTAGCGGGAGCCAGAGATACGCAGTATTTT. Its protein product is CASSLVVAGARDTQYF.

V usage is TRBV12-1 and J usage is TRBJ1-2; the table's D call, TRBD1, was not checked against the DNA. TRBV12-1 is given as a pseudogene. The CDR3 length is 18 residues. CDR3 sequence reads: CASSLNRDRGIRGYGYTF. CDR3 bases: TGTGCCAGCAGCTTGAACCGGGACAGGGGGATTAGGGGCTATGGCTACACCTTC.

The chain uses TRBV18 and TRBJ2-1; possible D gene TRBD1, 6 bases. CDR1 is KGHSH and CDR2 is LQKENI in the germline V gene. The CDR3 runs 16 residues. Trimming removed 1 base from V and 5 bases from J, with 15 bases in between. CDR3 DNA sequence: TGTGCCAGCTCACCACAACAAGGCCCAGGGGACAATGAGCAGTTCTTC. Its translation is CASSPQQGPGDNEQFF.

V is TRBV10-1 and J is TRBJ2-1; 10 bases are a match to TRBD2. The CDR3 is 16 residues long. J was trimmed by 7 bases and V by 3 bases; bases with no gene match: 9. The germline gives CDR1 WNHNN, CDR2 SYGVQD (reference sequence). CDR3 sequence (DNA): TGCGCCAGCAGTGACTCCCGGACTAGCGGAGTAAATGAGCAGTTCTTC. Translation: CASSDSRTSGVNEQFF.